Reported below is one T cell receptor (beta chain). Its matching antigen is unknown. Trimming pared 3 bases from V and 5 bases from J, leaving 14 bases between. The CDR3 length is 15 residues. Germline CDR1 reads MGHRA; CDR2 reads YSYEKL. In the PCR, 60 Vbeta and 13 Jbeta primers were used. Libraries were prepared by immunoSEQ multiplex PCR; TCRdb keeps only in-frame clonotypes and omits some of them. The table records 200,000 to 250,000 clones, around 81% of them present only once. This entry is derived from a study of cytomegalovirus exposure and HLA in healthy donors. General study points: Sequencing had likely introduced a cluster of highly shared sequence variants as an artifact. The study labeled more than 150 TCR beta chains cytomegalovirus-associated.

The donors gave bone marrow, and they were healthy. This sequence joins TRBV4-1 and TRBJ1-5, with a weak D call TRBD1 (5 bases). The receptor's source is a woman aged 55-70 years in good health and CMV-seropositive. The sample comprised PBMCs. The CDR3 protein is CASSQTHQGDQPQHF. The DNA for the CDR3 is TGCGCCAGCAGCCAGACCCATCAAGGGGATCAGCCCCAGCATTTT.